This T cell receptor beta chain comes out of a study of blood T cell repertoires in COVID-19 (dated by TCRdb to 2020 to 2022). General notes on the study: Collaborator samples came from the United States, Italy and Spain and covered acute and convalescent phases of COVID-19. The samples were drawn from two sources: the first 160 participants of the ongoing ImmuneRACE study, and 1,200 or so subjects contributed by 6 global collaborators. The sample metadata nearly always contained a de-identified subject ID, COVID-19 status, age in years and sex. The prospective study material was composed of cDNA or gDNA derived from T cells, B-cell-depleted T cells, or PBMCs. Where HLA class I and class II types were available, the types were taken from metadata supplied by the sample provider, not from assay-based typing. Deeply sampled blood TCRbeta repertoires from subjects exposed to, actively infected with, or recovered from COVID-19 were included in the dataset. The repertoires were released in a freely available public database intended as a resource for research on the immune response to SARS-CoV-2. General findings and caveats noted by the study authors: Clinical and demographic metadata were provided uncurated, with the amount varying by source and participant.

TCRbeta CDR3 regions were amplified from genomic DNA using the immunoSEQ Assay, a bias-controlled multiplex PCR. Regarding the original processing steps: Within the assay, amplification of reference gene primers was used to estimate how many nucleated cells each sample contained. Sequence reads were collapsed and filtered to measure the absolute abundance of every unique TCRbeta CDR3 rearrangement. For each sample, productive Simpson clonality was calculated as the square root of Simpson's diversity index over productive rearrangements. TCRdb took this table from immuneACCESS and kept in-frame rearrangements with V and J called. Such tables lack part of the clones; where checked against another copy, unresolved V genes explain under half of the gap, and the rest is unexplained. V, J and clone size were drawn from that table, and D and trimming were deduced from the DNA. A total of over 200,000 clones appear in this sample, 87% of them only once. The ten largest clonotypes hold roughly 12% of the sample.

As to this clone: There is no known antigen for this receptor. Qualities for individual bases were not recorded, and no much larger clone is one base off.

Samples from volunteer blood donors who had recovered from COVID-19 were contributed by a second Seattle source. Each collaborating institution followed its own protocols to collect whole blood in K2EDTA tubes. For TCRbeta analysis, collaborator samples were shipped as frozen whole blood, as isolated PBMCs, or as DNA extracted from either sample type. Trimming takes 7 bases off V and 10 bases off J; junction bases not matched to a gene: 7. Looking up the germline V gene (reference sequence) yields CDR1 LNHDA and CDR2 SQIVND. The CDR3 has 13 amino acids, counting the end cysteine and phenylalanine. Only the CDR3 portion is preserved as DNA: 39 bases, with reading frame beginning at the first base.

The TCR comes from a woman aged 18-29 years who had recovered from COVID-19. Sequencing input: peripheral blood. The chain is assembled from TRBV19 and TRBJ2-1; 10 of the junction bases match TRBD1. The encoded CDR3 is CASNRGTGAEQFF. The nucleotide sequence reads as follows: TGTGCCAGTAACCGGGGGACAGGGGCCGAGCAGTTCTTC.